The rows below give T cell receptor beta chains drawn from one sample of a study of cytomegalovirus exposure and HLA in healthy donors. The protocol was immunoSEQ multiplex PCR, while the TCRdb copy is restricted to in-frame clones and leaves out a portion. The sample consists of 85,000 to 100,000 clones, more than 75% of them appearing once. The sequencing input was PBMCs. The receptor set was obtained from a human donor in good health. Each CDR3 is given with its conserved first and last residue. The D gene is left open where the match is weak. A clone size is listed for some rows: how often the clone was seen (once, few, many), or a class if it is expanded.

once TRBJ2-1 TRBV6-4 TRBD2 CASSERRGEYNEQFF TGTGCCAGCAGTGAGAGGCGGGGGGAGTACAATGAGCAGTTCTTC
NA TRBJ2-5 TRBV5-4 NA CASSLRTTQETQYF TGTGCCAGCAGTCTGAGGACTACACAAGAGACCCAGTACTTC
NA TRBJ1-5 TRBV6-1 NA CASSDLGARDNQPQHF TGTGCCAGCAGTGACCTGGGGGCCCGGGACAATCAGCCCCAGCATTTT
NA TRBJ2-7 TRBV5-6 NA CASSFVQEVHEQYF TGTGCCAGCAGCTTCGTTCAGGAGGTCCACGAGCAGTACTTC
NA TRBJ2-1 TRBV5-1 TRBD2 CASSREGLAGEMFF TGCGCCAGCAGCCGCGAGGGACTAGCGGGAGAAATGTTCTTC
NA TRBJ2-3 TRBV5-1 TRBD1 CASSRAGTGADTQYF TGCGCCAGCAGCCGGGCCGGGACAGGGGCAGATACGCAGTATTTT
few TRBJ2-7 TRBV6-5 TRBD2 CASRLAGGRDYEQYF TGTGCCAGCAGACTAGCGGGAGGACGAGACTACGAGCAGTACTTC
NA TRBJ1-5 TRBV21-1 NA CASSKPPSLRGSNQPQHF TGTGCCAGCAGCAAACCTCCCAGTCTAAGGGGTAGCAATCAGCCCCAGCATTTT
NA TRBJ2-5 TRBV6-6 TRBD2 CASSYPLAGEETQYF TGTGCCAGCAGTTACCCCCTAGCGGGGGAAGAGACCCAGTACTTC
NA TRBJ1-1 TRBV29-1 NA CSALDGRNTEAFF TGCAGCGCTCTGGACGGGAGGAACACTGAAGCTTTCTTT
once TRBJ1-4 TRBV5-6 NA CASSLASGEKLFF TGTGCCAGCAGCTTGGCCTCCGGGGAAAAACTGTTTTTT
NA TRBJ2-1 TRBV5-5 TRBD1 CASTIEQGTYNEQFF TGTGCCAGCACCATTGAACAGGGGACCTACAATGAGCAGTTCTTC
NA TRBJ1-2 TRBV6-6 NA CASSIAGIANYGYTF TGTGCCAGCAGTATCGCGGGGATAGCTAACTATGGCTACACCTTC
NA TRBJ2-6 TRBV15 TRBD1 CATSSYRDRETGANVLTF TGTGCCACCAGCAGCTACCGGGACAGGGAAACTGGGGCCAACGTCCTGACTTTC
NA TRBJ2-3 TRBV5-1 NA CASSLDSPGTDTQYF TGCGCCAGCAGCTTGGACAGCCCCGGCACAGATACGCAGTATTTT
NA TRBJ1-1 TRBV9 NA CASSVGIVPEAFF TGTGCCAGCAGCGTCGGGATCGTCCCTGAAGCTTTCTTT
NA TRBJ2-7 TRBV15 NA CATSRVRNSAGQLYF TGTGCCACCAGCAGAGTCCGCAACTCCGCGGGACAGTTGTACTTC
NA TRBJ1-1 TRBV12-5 NA CASGLGGQNTEAFF TGTGCTAGTGGTTTGGGCGGACAGAACACTGAAGCTTTCTTT
NA TRBJ1-1 TRBV6-5 TRBD1 CASSYSTGGTEAFF TGTGCCAGCAGTTACTCGACAGGGGGCACTGAAGCTTTCTTT
once TRBJ1-2 TRBV6-4 NA CASSGPGEVGLSYGYTF TGTGCCAGCAGTGGCCCGGGGGAGGTTGGGCTGTCCTATGGCTACACCTTC
few TRBJ2-7 TRBV5-6 NA CASSLELGRASEQYF TGTGCCAGCAGCTTGGAGTTGGGCAGGGCCTCCGAGCAGTACTTC
NA TRBJ1-1 TRBV5-1 NA CASIPGDSPRNTEAFF TGCGCCAGCATCCCCGGAGACAGTCCAAGGAACACTGAAGCTTTCTTT
NA TRBJ1-4 TRBV5-1 TRBD1 CASSLLAGGYPNEKLFF TGCGCCAGCAGCTTGTTGGCAGGGGGCTACCCTAATGAAAAACTGTTTTTT
NA TRBJ1-2 TRBV4-3 NA CASSQGPGHFYGYTF TGCGCCAGCAGCCAAGGGCCGGGACACTTCTATGGCTACACCTTC
NA TRBJ1-1 TRBV13 TRBD1 CASSPDDRGGTEAFF TGTGCCAGCAGCCCCGACGACAGGGGGGGAACTGAAGCTTTCTTT
NA TRBJ2-3 TRBV15 TRBD2 CATSREGAGGFTDTQYF TGTGCCACCAGCAGAGAAGGGGCGGGAGGGTTCACAGATACGCAGTATTTT
few TRBJ2-7 TRBV5-4 NA CASSHSSYEQYF TGTGCCAGCAGCCATTCATCCTACGAGCAGTACTTC
NA TRBJ1-4 TRBV18 TRBD1 CASSGTGNEKLFF TGTGCCAGCTCGGGGACAGGGAATGAAAAACTGTTTTTT
NA TRBJ1-5 TRBV6-6 TRBD1 CASTGQVHQPQHF TGTGCCAGCACCGGACAGGTTCATCAGCCCCAGCATTTT
NA TRBJ1-5 TRBV19 NA CASSIPRSNQPQHF TGTGCCAGTAGTATCCCTAGAAGCAATCAGCCCCAGCATTTT
NA TRBJ2-1 TRBV5-4 NA CASSLAGGVREQFF TGTGCCAGCAGCTTGGCTGGCGGGGTCCGTGAGCAGTTCTTC
NA TRBJ2-2 TRBV5-8 NA CASSLGHRTGELFF TGTGCCAGCAGCTTGGGACACAGAACCGGGGAGCTGTTTTTT
NA TRBJ1-2 TRBV6-5 NA CASSYGGARYGYTF TGTGCCAGCAGTTACGGGGGGGCTCGCTATGGCTACACCTTC
NA TRBJ2-5 TRBV2 NA CASKEGETQYF TGTGCGAGCAAGGAGGGGGAGACCCAGTACTTC
NA TRBJ2-3 TRBV18 TRBD2 CASASSGHTDTQYF TGTGCCAGCGCTTCTAGCGGCCACACAGATACGCAGTATTTT
NA TRBJ1-2 TRBV5-1 NA CASSTGRGFGDYGYTF TGCGCCAGCAGCACCGGAAGGGGATTCGGTGACTATGGCTACACCTTC
few TRBJ2-3 TRBV19 TRBD2 CASSSRSGGADTQYF TGTGCCAGTAGTTCCCGTAGCGGGGGGGCAGATACGCAGTATTTT
NA TRBJ1-1 TRBV19 NA CASRPYITGNTEAFF TGTGCCAGTAGGCCTTACATCACAGGGAACACTGAAGCTTTCTTT
once TRBJ2-7 TRBV19 TRBD1 CASSIGDRGEQYF TGTGCCAGTAGTATCGGGGACAGGGGCGAGCAGTACTTC
NA TRBJ1-4 TRBV6-5 NA CASSPTGLKLFF TGTGCCAGCAGCCCCACAGGGCTAAAACTGTTTTTT
few TRBJ1-1 TRBV19 TRBD1 CASSEWAGGEAFF TGTGCCAGTAGTGAGTGGGCAGGGGGTGAAGCTTTCTTT
NA TRBJ2-3 TRBV6-6 TRBD2 CASTQPGLWLQYF TGTGCCAGCACCCAACCGGGACTATGGTTGCAGTATTTT
NA TRBJ1-6 TRBV7-9 NA CASSFRLPPLHF TGTGCCAGCAGCTTCAGGCTTCCACCCCTCCACTTT
NA TRBJ1-5 TRBV6-6 NA CASSYSLRQGRQPQHF TGTGCCAGCAGTTACTCACTTCGTCAGGGCCGGCAGCCCCAGCATTTT
NA TRBJ2-7 TRBV2 TRBD2 CASIKLAGTYEQYF TGTGCCAGCATAAAACTAGCGGGAACCTACGAGCAGTACTTC
once TRBJ2-7 TRBV4-1 TRBD1 CASSPGGDRPYEQYF TGCGCCAGCAGCCCCGGTGGGGACAGGCCCTACGAGCAGTACTTC
NA TRBJ1-6 TRBV6-1 TRBD1 CASGDRTNSPLHF TGTGCCAGCGGGGACAGAACTAATTCACCCCTCCACTTT
NA TRBJ2-2 TRBV7-2 NA CASSQSTSGELFF TGTGCCAGCAGTCAATCCACTAGCGGGGAGCTGTTTTTT
NA TRBJ2-5 TRBV2 TRBD1 CASSVPGTGGSETQYF TGTGCCAGCAGTGTACCTGGGACAGGGGGGTCAGAGACCCAGTACTTC
NA TRBJ1-2 TRBV18 TRBD1 CASSPNTGQGPYGYTF TGTGCCAGCTCACCGAATACGGGACAGGGCCCCTATGGCTACACCTTC
many TRBJ1-1 TRBV6-6 NA CASTPGGGNTEAFF TGTGCCAGCACCCCCGGGGGGGGGAACACTGAAGCTTTCTTT